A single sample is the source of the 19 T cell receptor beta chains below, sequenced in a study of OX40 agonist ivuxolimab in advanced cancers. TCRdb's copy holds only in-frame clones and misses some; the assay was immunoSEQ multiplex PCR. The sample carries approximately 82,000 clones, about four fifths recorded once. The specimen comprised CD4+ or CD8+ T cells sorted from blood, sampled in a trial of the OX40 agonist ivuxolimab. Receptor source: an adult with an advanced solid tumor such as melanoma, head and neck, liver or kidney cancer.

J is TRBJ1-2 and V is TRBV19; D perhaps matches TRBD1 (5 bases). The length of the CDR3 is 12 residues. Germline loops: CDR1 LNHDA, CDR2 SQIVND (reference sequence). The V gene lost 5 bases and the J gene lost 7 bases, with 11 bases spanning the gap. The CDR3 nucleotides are TGTGCCAGTAGTGCCCCGGGGGGTGGCTACACCTTC. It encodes CASSAPGGGYTF.

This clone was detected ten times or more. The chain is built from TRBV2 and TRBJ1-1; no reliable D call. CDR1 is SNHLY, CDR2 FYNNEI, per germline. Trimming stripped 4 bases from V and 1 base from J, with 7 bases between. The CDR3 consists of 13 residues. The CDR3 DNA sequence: TGTGCCAGCAGTGGCGACGGGAACACTGAAGCTTTCTTT. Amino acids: CASSGDGNTEAFF.

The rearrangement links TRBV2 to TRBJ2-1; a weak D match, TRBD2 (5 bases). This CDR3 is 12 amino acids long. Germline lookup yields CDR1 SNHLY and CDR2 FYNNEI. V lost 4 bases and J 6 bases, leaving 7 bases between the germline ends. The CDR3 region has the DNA TGTGCCAGCAGTGGAGGGAGCAATGAGCAGTTCTTC. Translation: CASSGGSNEQFF.

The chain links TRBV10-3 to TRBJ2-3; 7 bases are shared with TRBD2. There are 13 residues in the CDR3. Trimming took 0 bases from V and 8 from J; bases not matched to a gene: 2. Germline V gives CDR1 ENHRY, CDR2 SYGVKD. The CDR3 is CAISESSSGTQYF. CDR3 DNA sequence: TGTGCCATCAGTGAGTCATCTAGCGGTACGCAGTATTTT.

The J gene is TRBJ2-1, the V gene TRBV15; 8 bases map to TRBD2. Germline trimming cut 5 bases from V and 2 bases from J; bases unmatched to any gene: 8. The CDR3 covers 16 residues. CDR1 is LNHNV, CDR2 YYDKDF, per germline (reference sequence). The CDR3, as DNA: TGTGCCACCAGCTCCTTCCGGGGGGGGGCCTACAATGAGCAGTTCTTC. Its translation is CATSSFRGGAYNEQFF.

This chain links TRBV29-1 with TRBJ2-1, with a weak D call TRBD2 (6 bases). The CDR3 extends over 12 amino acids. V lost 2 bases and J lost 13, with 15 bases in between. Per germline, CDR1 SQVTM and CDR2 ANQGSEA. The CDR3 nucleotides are TGCAGCGTTGAAAGTGCAGGGACTGGCCAGTTCTTC. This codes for CSVESAGTGQFF.

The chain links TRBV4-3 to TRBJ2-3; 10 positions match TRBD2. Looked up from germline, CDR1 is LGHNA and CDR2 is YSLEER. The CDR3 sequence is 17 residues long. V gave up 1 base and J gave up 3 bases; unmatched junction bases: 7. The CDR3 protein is CASSQGERGGSTDTQYF. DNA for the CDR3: TGCGCCAGCAGCCAAGGGGAGCGGGGGGGGAGTACAGATACGCAGTATTTT.

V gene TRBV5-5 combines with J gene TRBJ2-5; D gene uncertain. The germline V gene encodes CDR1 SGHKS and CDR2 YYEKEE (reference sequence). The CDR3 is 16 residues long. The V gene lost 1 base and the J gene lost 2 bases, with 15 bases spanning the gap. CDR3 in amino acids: CASSLSFPPVQETQYF. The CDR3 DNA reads TGTGCCAGCAGCTTGTCTTTCCCCCCCGTACAAGAGACCCAGTACTTC. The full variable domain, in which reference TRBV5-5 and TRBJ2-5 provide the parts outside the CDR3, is DAGVTQSPTHLIKTRGQQVTLRCSPISGHKSVSWYQQVLGQGPQFIFQYYEKEERGRGNFPDRFSARQFPNYSSELNVNALLLGDSALYLCASSLSFPPVQETQYFGPGTRLLVL.

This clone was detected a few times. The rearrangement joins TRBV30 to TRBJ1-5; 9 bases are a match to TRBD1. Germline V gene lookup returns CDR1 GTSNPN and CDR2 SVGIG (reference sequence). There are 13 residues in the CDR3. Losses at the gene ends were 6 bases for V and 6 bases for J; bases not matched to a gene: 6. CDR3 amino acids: CACTQGASQPQHF. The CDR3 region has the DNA TGTGCCTGTACACAGGGGGCGAGTCAGCCCCAGCATTTT.

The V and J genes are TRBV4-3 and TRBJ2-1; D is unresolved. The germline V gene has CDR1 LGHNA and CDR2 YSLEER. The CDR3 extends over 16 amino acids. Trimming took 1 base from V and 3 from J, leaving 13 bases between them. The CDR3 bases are TGCGCCAGCAGCCAAGGAGATGGTAGGGACTACAATGAGCAGTTCTTC. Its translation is CASSQGDGRDYNEQFF.

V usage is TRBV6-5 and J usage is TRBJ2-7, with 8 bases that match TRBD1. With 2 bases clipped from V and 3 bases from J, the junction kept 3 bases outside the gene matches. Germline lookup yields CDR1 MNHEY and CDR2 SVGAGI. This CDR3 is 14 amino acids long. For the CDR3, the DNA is TGTGCCAGCAGTTACCTGGACAGGGTCTACGAGCAGTACTTC. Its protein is CASSYLDRVYEQYF.

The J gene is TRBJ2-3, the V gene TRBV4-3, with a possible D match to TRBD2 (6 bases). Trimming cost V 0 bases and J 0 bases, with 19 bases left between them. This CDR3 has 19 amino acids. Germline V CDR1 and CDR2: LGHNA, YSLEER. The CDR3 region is CASSQDWRGDMISTDTQYF. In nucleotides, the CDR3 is TGCGCCAGCAGCCAAGATTGGCGGGGTGATATGATCAGCACAGATACGCAGTATTTT.

In DNA form, the CDR3 reads TGTGCCAGCAAGCTTAGTGCACTAGCCTACGAGCAGTACTTC. It encodes CASKLSALAYEQYF. The V and J genes are TRBV7-2 and TRBJ2-7; D possibly corresponds to TRBD2 (5 bases). Germline CDR1 reads SGHTA; CDR2 reads FQGNSA. CDR3 size: 14 residues. The V end was cut by 7 bases, the J end by 2 bases, with 15 bases between.

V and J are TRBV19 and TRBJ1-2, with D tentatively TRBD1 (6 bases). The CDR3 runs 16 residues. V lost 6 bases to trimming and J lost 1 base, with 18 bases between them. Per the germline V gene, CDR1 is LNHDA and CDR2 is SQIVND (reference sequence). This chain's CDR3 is CASRGTGTRNNYGYTF. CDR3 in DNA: TGTGCCAGTAGGGGAACCGGGACACGTAATAACTATGGCTACACCTTC.

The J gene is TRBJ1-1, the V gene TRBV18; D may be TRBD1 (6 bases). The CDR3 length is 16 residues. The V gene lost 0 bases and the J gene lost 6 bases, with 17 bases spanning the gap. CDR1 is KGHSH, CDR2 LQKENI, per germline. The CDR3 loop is CASSPPSLGAGAEAFF. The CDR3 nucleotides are TGTGCCAGCTCACCACCATCTCTGGGGGCTGGCGCTGAAGCTTTCTTT.

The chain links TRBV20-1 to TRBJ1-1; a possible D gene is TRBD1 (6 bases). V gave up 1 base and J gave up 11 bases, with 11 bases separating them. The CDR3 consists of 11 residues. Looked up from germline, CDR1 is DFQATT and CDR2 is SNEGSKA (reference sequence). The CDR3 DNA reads TGCAGTGCTAGAGGAGAGAGGGGGGCTTTCTTT. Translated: CSARGERGAFF.

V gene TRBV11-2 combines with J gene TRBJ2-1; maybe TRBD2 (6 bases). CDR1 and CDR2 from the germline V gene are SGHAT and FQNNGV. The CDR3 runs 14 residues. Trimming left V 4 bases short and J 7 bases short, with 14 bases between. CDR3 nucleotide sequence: TGTGCCAGCAGCTGGGGGATCGCGGGGAATGAGCAGTTCTTC. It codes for CASSWGIAGNEQFF.

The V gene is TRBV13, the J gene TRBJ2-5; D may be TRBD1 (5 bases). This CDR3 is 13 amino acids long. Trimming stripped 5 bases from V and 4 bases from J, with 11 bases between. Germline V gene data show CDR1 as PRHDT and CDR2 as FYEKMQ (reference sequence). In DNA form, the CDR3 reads TGTGCCAGCAGCCTAGTTACAGGAGAGACCCAGTACTTC. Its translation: CASSLVTGETQYF.

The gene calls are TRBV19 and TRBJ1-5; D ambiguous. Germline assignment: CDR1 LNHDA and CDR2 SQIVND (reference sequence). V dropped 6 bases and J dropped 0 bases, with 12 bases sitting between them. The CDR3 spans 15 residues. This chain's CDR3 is CASRSPGPSNQPQHF. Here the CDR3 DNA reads TGTGCCAGTAGAAGTCCGGGCCCTAGCAATCAGCCCCAGCATTTT.